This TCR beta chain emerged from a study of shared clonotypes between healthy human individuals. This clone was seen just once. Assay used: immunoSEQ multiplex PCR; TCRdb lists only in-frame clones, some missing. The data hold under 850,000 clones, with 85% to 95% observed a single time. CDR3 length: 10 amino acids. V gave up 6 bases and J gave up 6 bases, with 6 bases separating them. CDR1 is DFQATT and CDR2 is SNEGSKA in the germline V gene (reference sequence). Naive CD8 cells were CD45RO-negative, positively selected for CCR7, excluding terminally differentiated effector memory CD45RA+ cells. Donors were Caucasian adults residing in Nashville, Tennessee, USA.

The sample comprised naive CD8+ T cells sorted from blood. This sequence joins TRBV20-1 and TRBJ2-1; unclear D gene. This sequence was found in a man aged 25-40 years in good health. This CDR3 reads CSAGINEQFF. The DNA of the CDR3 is TGCAGTGCAGGGATCAATGAGCAGTTCTTC.